One sample yielded the 16 T cell receptor beta chains listed below, sequenced in a study of OX40 agonist ivuxolimab in advanced cancers. The library was produced with the immunoSEQ multiplex PCR assay. TCRdb stores this immuneACCESS table with in-frame sequences only. Part of the clones is absent; in the studies checked, under half of the shortfall reflects unresolved V genes, and no reason is known for the rest. The sample records some 12,000 clones, roughly four fifths of which are singletons. The ten largest clonotypes hold about 20% of the sample. The sample consisted of CD4+ or CD8+ T cells sorted from blood, taken in a trial of the OX40 agonist ivuxolimab. The source is an adult with an advanced solid tumor such as melanoma, head and neck, liver or kidney cancer.

Only a few counts were recorded for this clone. Here the CDR3 DNA reads TGTGCCAGTACCACAATGGGACAGGGGGGTCTTGGGGCCAACGTCCTGACTTTC. Its translation: CASTTMGQGGLGANVLTF. The chain is built from TRBV19 and TRBJ2-6, with 11 bases matching TRBD1. This CDR3 spans 18 amino acids. CDR1 and CDR2 from the germline V gene are LNHDA and SQIVND (reference sequence). V was pared by 7 bases and J by 3 bases, with 11 bases of the junction left unmatched.

This rearrangement joins TRBV14 to TRBJ2-7, with a possible D match to TRBD2 (5 bases). The ends were cut back, 4 bases at V and 3 bases at J, with 10 bases in the middle. Looked up from germline, CDR1 is SGHDN and CDR2 is FVKESK. This CDR3 spans 13 amino acids. The CDR3 sequence is CASSPSSGYEQYF. CDR3 DNA: TGTGCCAGCAGCCCCTCCAGCGGCTACGAGCAGTACTTC.

The chain carries TRBV27 and TRBJ1-3, with 8 bases fitting TRBD1. CDR3 length: 15 amino acids. Germline trimming cut 5 bases from V and 2 bases from J; bases unmatched to any gene: 5. In germline, CDR1 is MNHEY, CDR2 SMNVEV (reference sequence). CDR3 in amino acids: CASSGTGGPGNTIYF. CDR3 coding DNA: TGTGCCAGCAGTGGGACAGGAGGCCCTGGAAACACCATATATTTT.

Relative to its sample, this clone is medium-sized. This sequence joins TRBV27 and TRBJ2-7, with TRBD1 identical over 7 bases. The CDR3 covers 13 residues. The ends lost 4 bases at V and 1 base at J; junction bases unmatched: 1. Germline V CDR1 and CDR2: MNHEY, SMNVEV (reference sequence). The CDR3 loop reads CASSWTGSYEQYF. CDR3 sequence (DNA): TGTGCCAGCAGTTGGACAGGTTCCTACGAGCAGTACTTC.

The rearrangement joins TRBV10-3 to TRBJ2-1; the D is unclear. The V end was cut by 0 bases, the J end by 10 bases, with 13 bases between. CDR1 and CDR2 (germline): ENHRY, SYGVKD. This CDR3 is 14 amino acids long. The CDR3, as DNA: TGTGCCATCAGTGAGTCGAAGGCCACCGCCGAGCAGTTCTTC. Its protein product is CAISESKATAEQFF.

The chain carries TRBV9 and TRBJ1-1; 8 positions agree with TRBD1. The germline gives CDR1 SGDLS, CDR2 YYNGEE. The junction had 6 bases not matched to a gene; V was cut back by 0 bases and J by 5 bases. This CDR3 has 15 residues. The CDR3 DNA reads TGTGCCAGCAGCGTAGAAGCAGGGGGCTGGACTGAAGCTTTCTTT. Protein product: CASSVEAGGWTEAFF. The full variable domain, rest sourced from reference TRBV9 and TRBJ1-1, is DSGVTQTPKHLITATGQRVTLRCSPRSGDLSVYWYQQSLDQGLQFLIQYYNGEERAKGNILERFSAQQFPDLHSELNLSSLELGDSALYFCASSVEAGGWTEAFFGQGTRLTVV.

This chain uses TRBV28 with TRBJ1-1, with D maybe TRBD1 (5 bases). Per the germline V gene, CDR1 is MDHEN and CDR2 is SYDVKM. The CDR3 length is 16 residues. Between the trimmed V and J ends, which lost 5 bases and 0 bases, there was a span of 16 bases. The CDR3 sequence is CASSLRGPYMNTEAFF. CDR3 DNA sequence: TGTGCCAGCAGTCTCCGGGGCCCCTACATGAACACTGAAGCTTTCTTT.

The V call is TRBV27, the J call TRBJ2-1; 14 bases fit TRBD2. The CDR3 runs 20 residues. The V segment lost 5 bases and the J segment 9 bases; nucleotides outside the gene matches: 21. CDR1 and CDR2 (germline): MNHEY, SMNVEV (reference sequence). This CDR3 reads CASSPHKGSGTSGRWGEQFF. CDR3 in DNA: TGTGCCAGCAGTCCTCACAAGGGATCGGGGACTAGCGGGAGATGGGGTGAGCAGTTCTTC.

The chain combines TRBV7-9 with TRBJ2-2; TRBD1 aligns across 7 bases. Germline CDR1 is SEHNR and CDR2 is FQNEAQ (reference sequence). The CDR3 is made up of 15 amino acids. V was pared by 5 bases and J by 0 bases, with 3 bases of the junction left unmatched. CDR3 in amino acids: CASSPGTANTGELFF. The CDR3 DNA is TGTGCCAGCAGCCCGGGGACAGCGAACACCGGGGAGCTGTTTTTT.

This chain connects TRBV11-2 to TRBJ2-2, with D perhaps given as TRBD1 or TRBD2 (5 bases each). Germline assignment: CDR1 SGHAT and CDR2 FQNNGV. This CDR3 has 14 residues. V was pared by 4 bases and J by 3 bases, with 9 bases between. The CDR3 DNA is TGTGCCAGCAGCTCCGGGACCTACACCGGGGAGCTGTTTTTT. Protein product: CASSSGTYTGELFF.

This clone was seen only once. The rearrangement uses TRBV27 and TRBJ2-2; 7 nucleotides agree with TRBD2. Germline V CDR1 and CDR2: MNHEY, SMNVEV (reference sequence). Germline trimming cut 5 bases from V and 0 bases from J; bases unmatched to any gene: 6. The CDR3 loop spans 16 amino acids. As DNA, the CDR3 is TGTGCCAGCAGTCCCTTCGGGGGGTCGAACACCGGGGAGCTGTTTTTT. It is translated as CASSPFGGSNTGELFF.

The V gene is TRBV29-1, the J gene TRBJ2-3; D unclear. The CDR3 has 13 residues. Trimming took off 4 bases at V and 6 bases at J, with 14 bases between the two ends. Germline assignment: CDR1 SQVTM and CDR2 ANQGSEA. The CDR3 sequence: CSVVWQLRDTQYF. Here the CDR3 DNA reads TGCAGCGTTGTGTGGCAGTTAAGGGATACGCAGTATTTT.

By share, this clone counts as medium-sized. CDR3 coding DNA: TGTGCCAGCAGTGAAGAGGGGACAGGCTATGCCTACGAGCAGTACTTC. Protein: CASSEEGTGYAYEQYF. This chain connects TRBV6-1 to TRBJ2-7; 8 bases fit TRBD1. The CDR3 spans 16 residues. Germline V CDR1 and CDR2: MNHNS, SASEGT. The V and J ends lost 1 base and 2 bases, in that order; junction bases with no gene match: 7.

The genes are TRBV7-2 and TRBJ2-7; no firm D call. The CDR3 is made up of 12 amino acids. Germline CDR1 is SGHTA and CDR2 is FQGNSA. Trimming removed 1 base from V and 5 bases from J, with 6 bases in between. The CDR3, as DNA: TGTGCCAGCAGCTTAGTCAGGCACGAGCAGTACTTC. Translation: CASSLVRHEQYF.

The chain uses TRBV7-2 and TRBJ2-7; D remains ambiguous. The CDR3 is 15 amino acids. Trimming cost V 5 bases and J 6 bases, with 20 bases left between them. The germline CDR1 and CDR2 sequences are SGHTA and FQGNSA. CDR3 region: CASSPPVIVDCEQYF. Written as DNA, the CDR3 is TGTGCCAGCAGCCCACCCGTAATCGTCGATTGCGAGCAGTACTTC.

The count of this clone is one. In nucleotides, the CDR3 is TGCAGCGTTGGAGGGATCTTTTGGTACGAGCAGTACTTC. It encodes CSVGGIFWYEQYF. The chain combines TRBV29-1 with TRBJ2-7, with D tentatively TRBD2 (5 bases). The CDR3 is 13 residues long. Germline V gives CDR1 SQVTM, CDR2 ANQGSEA. Trimming took off 4 bases at V and 4 bases at J, with 14 bases between the two ends.